This T cell receptor beta chain was sequenced for a study of regulatory T cells in long-lasting Graves disease. The time point here: persistent/refractory GD, antithyroid drugs over 5 years with positive TRAb. RNA isolated from PBMCs was used to make the TCR library. General study results and limits: Newly diagnosed patients had higher TCR diversity than persistent Graves' patients did. No thyroid tissue was studied; the work used peripheral blood only. Persistent disease exhibited a predilection for TRBV28, TRBJ1-2 and TRBJ2-5.

This clonotype came up many times. Its antigen is undetermined. In building TCR beta libraries, iRepertoire HTBI primers were used together with Arm-PCR of CDR3 regions. Authors' analysis steps: Samples revealed about 63 TRBV and 15 or so TRBJ segments. TCRdb recomputed calls from the multiplex PCR reads with MiXCR, one row per CDR3 protein. The V and J calls were not made by the authors but by TCRdb's processing. The data contain some 430,000 distinct CDR3 sequences, around a fifth of them singletons. Trimming shortened V by 0 bases and J by 7 bases, and 9 bases separated the two germline ends. This CDR3 spans 13 amino acids. The germline gives CDR1 LNHNV, CDR2 YYDKDF (reference sequence).

The sample was peripheral blood mononuclear cells (PBMCs), taken when the disease was refractory, from a patient treated with antithyroid drugs. This clonotype originated in a female donor with Graves disease. The chain combines TRBV15 with TRBJ1-1; tentative D call: TRBD1 (5 bases). The CDR3 loop reads CATSRDRGSEAFF. CDR3 nucleotides: TGTGCCACCAGCAGAGATCGGGGCAGTGAAGCTTTCTTT.